This TCR beta chain stems from a study of cytomegalovirus exposure and HLA in healthy donors (dated by TCRdb to 2016 to 2017). Context from the whole study: In an earlier analysis of about 560 of the donors, about 270 Gb of sequence data and 90 million to 130 million unique TCR beta sequences from roughly 180 million T cells were reported. HLA typing included class I and class II loci at four-digit resolution. High-throughput TCR immunosequencing, statistical association of individual TCRs with disease status, and machine learning were combined to predict cytomegalovirus infection status. The later analysis used no new phenotypic data to find candidate immune exposures, relying instead on TCR beta sequences and their occurrence across donors. In a later analysis, previously published TCR beta repertoires from fewer than 750 donors were re-analyzed and high-resolution HLA genotyping was added so that TCR occurrence patterns could be studied. In addition to the first cohort of about 650 subjects, a separate validation cohort of approximately 110 different subjects was used. The aim of the study was to test whether cataloging public T cell receptors could identify signatures of past pathogen exposure. The T cell repertoires of 670 or so subjects were profiled by immunosequencing and related to cytomegalovirus serostatus. Of the 398 genotyped donors, roughly 80% fell in the genetic ancestry cluster associated with self-reported Caucasian donors. About 280 gigabases of sequencing data and tens of millions of unique TCR sequences were included in an early release covering around 650 HLA-typed donors. On average, roughly 240,000 unique TCR beta nucleotide sequences were sequenced per donor among 398 genotyped donors of the cohort, with 15% to 20% of those sequences being non-productive. Donor age, sex, ethnicity and CMV serostatus were collected together with the repertoire data. Because of strong linkage in the cohort, roughly five DR-DQ haplotypes were treated as single units for association and clustering. Genome-wide SNP genotypes for about 65% of the roughly 670 donors were used in a later genetic analysis, which treated that subset as a discovery cohort. All discovery cohort repertoires had been generated on a single sequencing platform. To decide whether each TCR beta V gene segment behaved as functional or pseudogenic, an earlier analysis of some 580 of the donors relied on high-throughput TCR beta sequencing. The number of donors typed differed by locus, with 629-630 for A, B, C, DRB1 and DQB1, around 560 for DQA1, over 600 for DPA1, and approximately 470 for DPB1.

Overall study outcomes, separate from this receptor: The authors suggested that the approach could potentially be generalized to other disease states and immunological phenotypes. The sequencing pipeline was judged likely to have produced a cluster of highly shared sequence variants as a technical artifact. Because counts were too low, seventeen rarely observed V segments, including chromosome 9 orphons, were left out of the earlier analysis of 500 to 750 of the donors. This cohort had only TCR beta chains sequenced, and the lack of alpha or paired-chain data limited which features could be detected. A later analysis found that TCR association rates varied across HLA loci, with DRB1 alleles showing the most associated TCRs and HLA-C alleles the fewest. The only immune exposure information available for the cohort was CMV serostatus. In a later analysis, HLA-associated TCR beta chains showed more clonal expansion and lower generation probabilities than non-associated chains that were equally common. Linkage disequilibrium might explain the correlated functional status among segregating V segments, but an unknown experimental factor could not be ruled out. Some IMGT-functional V segments, including TRBV6-2 and TRBV6-3, could not be told apart with the 87-base-pair reads, so those segments were excluded. A few of the identified cytomegalovirus-associated TCR beta chains were confirmed in vitro to be specific for cytomegalovirus antigens. In an earlier analysis of under 600 of the donors, most TCR beta V segments were observed in productive rearrangements about 90% or about 30% of the time, broadly matching IMGT annotations. Specific HLA alleles were associated with some 15,000 TCR beta sequences at a false discovery rate of 0.05 in a later analysis. The study listed 164 TCR beta chains as associated with cytomegalovirus. A further reported finding was that TCR beta sequences accurately predicted the HLA-A and HLA-B alleles for most subjects in the first cohort. An association between a missense DCLRE1C variant and V-gene and J-gene trimming of TCR beta chains was found in a later genetic analysis and replicated in an independent cohort. The classifier was reported to diagnose cytomegalovirus status with high specificity and sensitivity in both the original and validation cohorts. While some public TCRs were present in many individuals, most TCR sequences turned up only very rarely across donors. A later genetic analysis reported fewer N-insertions in productive TCRs among donors in an Asian-associated ancestry cluster than the approximately 670-donor mean. When HLA alleles, especially DR and DQ, strongly co-occurred, TCR associations were difficult to assign to individual alleles. HLA typing was unavailable for some donors at each locus, so association tests used only the typed subset. According to a later analysis, parvovirus B19, influenza, CMV and Epstein-Barr virus appeared linked to several top co-occurrence clusters. Sequencing depth was assumed to be roughly uniform across donors in the presence/absence analyses, though that assumption may not hold. A later analysis found that most CMV-associated TCR beta chains appeared HLA-restricted, with HLA associations seemingly driven largely by CMV exposure.

This clone has a handful of counts. Its antigen is currently not known. The input lacks base qualities; no much larger clone sits a single base away. Germline trimming amounts to 4 bases on V and 0 bases on J, with 3 as the count of junction bases outside the gene matches. The CDR3 runs 15 residues from the cysteine to the phenylalanine. Of the read, only the CDR3 DNA is kept; its 45 bases are in frame from base 1. CDR1 and CDR2 (SEHNR, FQNEAQ) derive from the germline V gene (reference sequence). Receptors were amplified or captured by the immunoSEQ multiplex PCR assay. For the multiplex PCR, a mixture combining 60 forward primers for TCR Vbeta segments and 13 reverse primers for TCR Jbeta segments was used. Amplification of the CDR3 region of rearranged TCR beta genes was performed with a multiplex PCR assay on genomic DNA. The amplified TCR beta libraries were sequenced on the Illumina HiSeq System as 87-base-pair reads. The source study handled its data this way. In a later analysis, approximately 74 million unique TCR beta chains were counted across the roughly 670 repertoires, and about 10 million of these chains were shared by at least two donors. To remove PCR and sequencing errors, raw reads were error-corrected and collapsed into unique sequences using a nearest-neighbor algorithm that merged closely related sequences. Alignment of CDR3 sequences to IMGT reference sequences was used to assign V, D and J gene segments. For a sequence to be retained, a match of at least six nucleotides was required to both a V gene segment and a J gene segment. Rearrangements were called productive when the CDR3 lacked stop codons and stayed in frame with V and J; all others were non-productive. Following IMGT convention, CDR3 was defined as the stretch from the second conserved V-encoded cysteine up to the conserved J-encoded phenylalanine. The earlier analysis of a few hundred of the donors excluded sequences that lacked an unambiguous match to a single V gene segment. An earlier analysis of a few hundred of the donors called V segments functional above 56.7% productive rearrangements and segregating when the between-donor standard deviation exceeded 5%. A statistical classification framework was developed to diagnose cytomegalovirus status using the catalog of TCR beta chain sequences. In a later analysis, TCR nucleotide sequences were compared against IMGT/GENE-DB human TR gene sequences so that V and J genes could be assigned. Using the TCRdist pipeline, a later analysis assigned CDR3 sequences along with most-parsimonious VDJ recombination scenarios. In a later analysis, each TCR beta chain was defined by its CDR3 amino acid sequence together with its V-gene family, and reads without a unique V-gene family were excluded. To address suspected cross-contamination and a sequencing artifact, a later analysis removed around 590 highly shared, low-generation-probability nucleotide sequences. In a later analysis, a clonal expansion index for each public chain was calculated from normalized within-repertoire ranks of inferred template counts. Generation probabilities in a later analysis came from a VDJ recombination model fitted to out-of-frame rearrangements, and those results were checked against IGoR. In a later analysis, TCR-TCR, TCR-HLA and TCR-CMV co-occurrence was scored with hypergeometric tests, and a repertoire-size bias correction was applied to TCR pairs. In a later analysis, false discovery rates were estimated by permuting HLA or CMV assignments 20 times. In a later analysis, co-occurring TCRs were grouped using DBSCAN, and TCRdist sequence similarity was added for clustering within HLA-allele-positive subsets. For co-occurrence clustering, repertoires with fewer than 30,000 or more than 120,000 public chains were excluded, along with 5 or 6 repertoires with anomalous nucleotide sharing. The clones in this table, taken by TCRdb from immuneACCESS, are in-frame only. Not every clone is retained; where verified, under half of the shortfall comes from an unresolved V gene, and the cause of the rest is unknown. V and J calls and clone size come straight from that table; D and trimming were deduced from the DNA. The sample profile shows approximately 170,000 clones; around 76% of them were found once. The top ten constitute roughly 1.6% of the sample.

In total, approximately 610 healthy bone marrow donors made up the cohort. Cohort members were all nominally healthy when sampled, although unrecorded immune exposures were likely present. The donor was CMV seronegative and was included in the group of several hundred seronegative cohort members. A peripheral blood sample was provided by each donor, and peripheral blood mononuclear cells were used for TCR beta sequencing. Genomic DNA was extracted from the blood cell samples with the Qiagen DNeasy Blood Extraction Kit. This sequence uses TRBV7-9 and TRBJ2-3, with 8 bases aligning to TRBD1. The material sequenced was PBMCs. The TCR was taken from a middle-aged man in good health and CMV-seronegative. The nucleotides read TGTGCCAGCAGCTCAACAGGGGGGAGCACAGATACGCAGTATTTT. Its translation is CASSSTGGSTDTQYF.